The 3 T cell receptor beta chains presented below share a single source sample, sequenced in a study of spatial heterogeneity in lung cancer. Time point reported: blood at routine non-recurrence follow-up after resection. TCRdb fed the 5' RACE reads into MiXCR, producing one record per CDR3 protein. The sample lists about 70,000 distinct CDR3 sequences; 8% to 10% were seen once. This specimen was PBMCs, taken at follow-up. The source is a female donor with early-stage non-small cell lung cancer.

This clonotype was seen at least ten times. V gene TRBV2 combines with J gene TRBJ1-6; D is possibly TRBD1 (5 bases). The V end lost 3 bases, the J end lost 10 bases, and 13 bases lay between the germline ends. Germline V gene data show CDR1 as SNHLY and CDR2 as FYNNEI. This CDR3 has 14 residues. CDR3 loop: CASSDGQGNSPLHF. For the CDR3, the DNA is TGTGCCAGCAGTGACGGGCAGGGAAACTCACCCCTCCACTTT. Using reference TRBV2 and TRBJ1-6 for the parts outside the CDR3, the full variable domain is EPEVTQTPSHQVTQMGQEVILRCVPISNHLYFYWYRQILGQKVEFLVSFYNNEISEKSEIFDDQFSVERPDGSNFTLKIRSTKLEDSAMYFCASSDGQGNSPLHFGNGTRLTVT.

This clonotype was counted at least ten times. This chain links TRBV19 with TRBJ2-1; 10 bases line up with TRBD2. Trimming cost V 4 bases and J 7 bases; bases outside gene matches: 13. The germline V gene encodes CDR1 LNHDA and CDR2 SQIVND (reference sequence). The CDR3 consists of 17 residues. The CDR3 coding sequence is TGTGCCAGTAGTAGGAGGAGCGGGAGGGCCTCCATGAATGAGCAGTTCTTC. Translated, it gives CASSRRSGRASMNEQFF.

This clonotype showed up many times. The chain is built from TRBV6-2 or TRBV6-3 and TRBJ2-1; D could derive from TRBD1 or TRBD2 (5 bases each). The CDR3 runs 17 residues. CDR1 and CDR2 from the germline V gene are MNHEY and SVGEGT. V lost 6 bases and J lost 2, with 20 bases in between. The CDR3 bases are TGTGCCAGCAGCCCTAATCGGGGCAAGGGAACCTACAATGAGCAGTTCTTC. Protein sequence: CASSPNRGKGTYNEQFF.